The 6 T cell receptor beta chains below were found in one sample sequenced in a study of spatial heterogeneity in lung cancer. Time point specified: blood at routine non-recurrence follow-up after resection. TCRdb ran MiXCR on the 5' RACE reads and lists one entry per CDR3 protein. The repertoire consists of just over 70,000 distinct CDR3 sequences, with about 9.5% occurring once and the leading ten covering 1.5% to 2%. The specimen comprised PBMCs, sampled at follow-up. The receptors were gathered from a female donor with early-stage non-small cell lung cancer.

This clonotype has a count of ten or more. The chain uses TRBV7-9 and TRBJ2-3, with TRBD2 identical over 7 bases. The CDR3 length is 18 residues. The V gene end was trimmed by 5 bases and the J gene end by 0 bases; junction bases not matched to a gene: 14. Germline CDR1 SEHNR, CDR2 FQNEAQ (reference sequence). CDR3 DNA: TGTGCCAGCAGCGTACTAGCGCAAATCTTAATCAGCACAGATACGCAGTATTTT. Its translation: CASSVLAQILISTDTQYF.

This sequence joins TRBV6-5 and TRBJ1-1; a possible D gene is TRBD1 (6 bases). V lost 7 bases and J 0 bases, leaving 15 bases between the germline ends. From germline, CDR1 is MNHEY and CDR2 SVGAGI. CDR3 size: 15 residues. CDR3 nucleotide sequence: TGTGCCAGCAACCTCGGACAGCCATTGAACACTGAAGCTTTCTTT. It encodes CASNLGQPLNTEAFF.

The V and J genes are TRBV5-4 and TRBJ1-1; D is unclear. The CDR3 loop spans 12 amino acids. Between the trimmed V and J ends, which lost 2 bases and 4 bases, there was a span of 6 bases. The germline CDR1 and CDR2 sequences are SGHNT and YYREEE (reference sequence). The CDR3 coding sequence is TGTGCCAGCAGCTTAGGAGCCACTGAAGCTTTCTTT. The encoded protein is CASSLGATEAFF.

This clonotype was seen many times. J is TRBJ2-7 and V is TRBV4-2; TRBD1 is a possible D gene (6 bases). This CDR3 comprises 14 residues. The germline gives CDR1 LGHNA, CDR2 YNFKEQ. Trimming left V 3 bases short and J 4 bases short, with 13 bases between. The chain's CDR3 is CASSHHRVAYEQYF. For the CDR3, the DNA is TGTGCCAGCAGCCACCACAGGGTGGCATACGAGCAGTACTTC.

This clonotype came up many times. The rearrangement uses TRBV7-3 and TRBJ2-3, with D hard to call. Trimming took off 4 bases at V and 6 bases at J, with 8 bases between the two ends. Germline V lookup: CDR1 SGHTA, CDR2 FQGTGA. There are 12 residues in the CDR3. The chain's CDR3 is CASSSDGDTQYF. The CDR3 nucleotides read TGTGCCAGCAGCTCAGACGGGGATACGCAGTATTTT.

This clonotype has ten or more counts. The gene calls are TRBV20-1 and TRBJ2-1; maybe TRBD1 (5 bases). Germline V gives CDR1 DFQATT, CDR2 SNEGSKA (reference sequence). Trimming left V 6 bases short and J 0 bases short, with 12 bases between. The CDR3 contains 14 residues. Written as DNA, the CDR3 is TGCAGTGCCAGGGCGGTGAACTCCTACAATGAGCAGTTCTTC. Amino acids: CSARAVNSYNEQFF.